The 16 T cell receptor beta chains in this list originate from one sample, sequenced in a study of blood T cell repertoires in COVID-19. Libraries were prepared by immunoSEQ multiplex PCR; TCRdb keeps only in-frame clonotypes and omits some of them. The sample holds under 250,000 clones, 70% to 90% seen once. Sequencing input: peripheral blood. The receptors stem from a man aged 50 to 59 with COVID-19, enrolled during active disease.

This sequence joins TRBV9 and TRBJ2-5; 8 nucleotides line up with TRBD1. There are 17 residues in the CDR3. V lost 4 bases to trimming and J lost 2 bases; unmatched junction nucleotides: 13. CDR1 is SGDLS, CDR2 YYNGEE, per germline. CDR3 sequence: CASSPPGQGSFQETQYF. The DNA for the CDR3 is TGTGCCAGCAGCCCACCCGGACAGGGAAGTTTTCAAGAGACCCAGTACTTC.

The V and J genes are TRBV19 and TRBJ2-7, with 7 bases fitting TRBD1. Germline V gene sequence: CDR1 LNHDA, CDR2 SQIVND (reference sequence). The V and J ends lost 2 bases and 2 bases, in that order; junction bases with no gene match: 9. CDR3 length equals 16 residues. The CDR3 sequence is CASSIYFGQETYEQYF. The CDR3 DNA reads TGTGCCAGTAGTATATATTTCGGACAGGAGACCTACGAGCAGTACTTC.

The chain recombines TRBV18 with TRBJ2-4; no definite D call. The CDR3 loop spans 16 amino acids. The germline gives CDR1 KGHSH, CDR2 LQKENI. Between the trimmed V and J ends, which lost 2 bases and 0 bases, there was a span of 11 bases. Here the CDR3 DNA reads TGTGCCAGCTCACCAGTTGAGGTTATAGCCAAAAACATTCAGTACTTC. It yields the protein CASSPVEVIAKNIQYF. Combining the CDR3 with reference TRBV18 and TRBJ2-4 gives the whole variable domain NAGVMQNPRHLVRRRGQEARLRCSPMKGHSHVYWYRQLPEEGLKFMVYLQKENIIDESGMPKERFSAEFPKEGPSILRIQQVVRGDSAAYFCASSPVEVIAKNIQYFGAGTRLSVL.

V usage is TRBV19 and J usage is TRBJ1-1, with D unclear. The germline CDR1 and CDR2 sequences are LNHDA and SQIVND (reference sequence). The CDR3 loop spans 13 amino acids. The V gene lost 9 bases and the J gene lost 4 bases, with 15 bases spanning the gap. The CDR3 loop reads CASGITVGTEAFF. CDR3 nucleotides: TGTGCCAGCGGGATCACGGTGGGCACTGAAGCTTTCTTT.

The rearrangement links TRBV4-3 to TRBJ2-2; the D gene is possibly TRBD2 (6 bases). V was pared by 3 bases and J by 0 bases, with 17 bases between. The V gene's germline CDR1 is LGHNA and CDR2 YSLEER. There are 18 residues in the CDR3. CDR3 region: CASSQQPPGLTNTGELFF. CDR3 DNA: TGCGCCAGCAGCCAGCAACCTCCGGGACTTACGAACACCGGGGAGCTGTTTTTT.

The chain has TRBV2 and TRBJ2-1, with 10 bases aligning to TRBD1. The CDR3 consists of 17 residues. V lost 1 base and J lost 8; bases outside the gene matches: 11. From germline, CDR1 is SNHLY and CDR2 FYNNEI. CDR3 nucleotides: TGTGCCAGCAGTGAAGAGCAACGGACAGGGGGATTTTATGAGCAGTTCTTC. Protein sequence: CASSEEQRTGGFYEQFF.

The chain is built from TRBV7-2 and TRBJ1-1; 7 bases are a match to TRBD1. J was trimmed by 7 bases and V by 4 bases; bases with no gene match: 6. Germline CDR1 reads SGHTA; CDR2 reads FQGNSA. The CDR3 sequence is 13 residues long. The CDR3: CASSSGQELEAFF. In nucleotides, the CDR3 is TGTGCCAGCAGCTCCGGACAGGAGCTTGAAGCTTTCTTT. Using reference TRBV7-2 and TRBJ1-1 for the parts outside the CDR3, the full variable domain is GAGVSQSPSNKVTEKGKDVELRCDPISGHTALYWYRQSLGQGLEFLIYFQGNSAPDKSGLPSDRFSAERTGGSVSTLTIQRTQQEDSAVYLCASSSGQELEAFFGQGTRLTVV.

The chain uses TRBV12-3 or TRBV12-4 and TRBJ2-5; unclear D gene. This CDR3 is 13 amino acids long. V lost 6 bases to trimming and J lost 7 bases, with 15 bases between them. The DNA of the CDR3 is TGTGCCAGCAGGGAAGAGGTAGCCGGGACCCAGTACTTC. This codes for CASREEVAGTQYF.

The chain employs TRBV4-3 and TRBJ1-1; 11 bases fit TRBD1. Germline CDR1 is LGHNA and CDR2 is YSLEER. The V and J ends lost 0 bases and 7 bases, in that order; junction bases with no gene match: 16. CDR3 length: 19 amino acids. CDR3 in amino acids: CASSQDVLGQGVIFGEAFF. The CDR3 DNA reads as TGCGCCAGCAGCCAAGATGTCTTGGGACAGGGGGTGATTTTTGGTGAAGCTTTCTTT.

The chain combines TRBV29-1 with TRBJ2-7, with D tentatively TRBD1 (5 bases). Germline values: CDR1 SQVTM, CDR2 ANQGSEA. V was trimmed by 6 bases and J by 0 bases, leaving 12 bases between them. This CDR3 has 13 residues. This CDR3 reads CSVTVDSSYEQYF. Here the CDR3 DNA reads TGCAGCGTAACCGTCGACAGCTCCTACGAGCAGTACTTC.

This chain's CDR3 is CAISEPPQIWEAFF. The CDR3 DNA reads as TGTGCCATCAGTGAGCCCCCCCAGATTTGGGAAGCTTTCTTT. The chain is built from TRBV10-3 and TRBJ1-1; D remains ambiguous. In germline, CDR1 is ENHRY, CDR2 SYGVKD. V lost 2 bases and J 8 bases, leaving 15 bases between the germline ends. The CDR3 loop spans 14 amino acids.

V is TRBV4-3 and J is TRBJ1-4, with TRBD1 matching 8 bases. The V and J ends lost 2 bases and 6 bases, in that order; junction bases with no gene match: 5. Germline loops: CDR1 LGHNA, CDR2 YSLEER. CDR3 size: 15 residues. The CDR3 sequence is CASSQRGQGDEKLFF. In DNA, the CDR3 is TGCGCCAGCAGCCAACGAGGACAGGGTGATGAAAAACTGTTTTTT.

The DNA for the CDR3 is TGCGCCAGCAGCTTGAGAGAGGTATTAGCTGGAAACACCATATATTTT. It is translated as CASSLREVLAGNTIYF. This chain uses TRBV5-1 with TRBJ1-3; D call uncertain. V was trimmed by 1 base and J by 2 bases, leaving 13 bases between them. Germline lookup yields CDR1 SGHRS and CDR2 YFSETQ. The CDR3 contains 16 residues.

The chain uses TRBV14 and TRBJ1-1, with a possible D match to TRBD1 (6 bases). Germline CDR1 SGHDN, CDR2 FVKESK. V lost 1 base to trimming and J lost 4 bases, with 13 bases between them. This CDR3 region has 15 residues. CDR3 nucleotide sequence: TGTGCCAGCAGCCAAGCTTCCCTCAGGGGCACTGAAGCTTTCTTT. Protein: CASSQASLRGTEAFF.

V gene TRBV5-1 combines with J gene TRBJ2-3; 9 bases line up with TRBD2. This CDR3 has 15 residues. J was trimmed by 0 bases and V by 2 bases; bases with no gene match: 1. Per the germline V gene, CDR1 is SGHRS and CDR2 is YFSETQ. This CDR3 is CASSFSGSSTDTQYF. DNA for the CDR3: TGCGCCAGCAGCTTTAGCGGGAGTAGCACAGATACGCAGTATTTT.

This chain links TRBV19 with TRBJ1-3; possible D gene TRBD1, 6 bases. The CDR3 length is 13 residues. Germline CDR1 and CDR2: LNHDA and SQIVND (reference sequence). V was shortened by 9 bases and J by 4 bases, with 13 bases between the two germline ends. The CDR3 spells CASQGGDGNTIYF. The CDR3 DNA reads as TGTGCCAGCCAAGGGGGGGACGGAAACACCATATATTTT. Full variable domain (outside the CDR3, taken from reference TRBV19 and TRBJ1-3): DGGITQSPKYLFRKEGQNVTLSCEQNLNHDAMYWYRQDPGQGLRLIYYSQIVNDFQKGDIAEGYSVSREKKESFPLTVTSAQKNPTAFYLCASQGGDGNTIYFGEGSWLTVV.